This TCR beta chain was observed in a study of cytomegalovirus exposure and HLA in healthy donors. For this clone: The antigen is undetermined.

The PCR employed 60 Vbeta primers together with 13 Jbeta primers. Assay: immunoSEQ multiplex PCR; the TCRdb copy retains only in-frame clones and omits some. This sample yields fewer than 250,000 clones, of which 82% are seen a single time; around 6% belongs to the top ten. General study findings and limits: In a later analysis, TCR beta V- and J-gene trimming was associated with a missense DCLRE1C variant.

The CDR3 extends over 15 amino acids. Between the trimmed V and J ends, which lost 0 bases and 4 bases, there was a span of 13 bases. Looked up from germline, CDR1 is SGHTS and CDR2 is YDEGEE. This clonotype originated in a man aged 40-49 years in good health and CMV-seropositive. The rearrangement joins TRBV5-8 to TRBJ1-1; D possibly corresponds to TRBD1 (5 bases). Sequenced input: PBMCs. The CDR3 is CASSLDMGLGTEAFF. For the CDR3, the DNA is TGTGCCAGCAGCTTGGATATGGGGCTGGGCACTGAAGCTTTCTTT.